A selection of T cell receptor beta chains follows, all from one sample in a study of shared clonotypes between healthy human individuals. Some clones are missing from TCRdb's copy, which holds only in-frame ones; the method was immunoSEQ multiplex PCR. The sample includes about 960,000 clones, less than 85% of them seen just once. The sample taken for sequencing was memory CD4+ T cells sorted from blood. The receptors here all came from a man aged 18-30 years in good health. Both conserved end residues are part of each CDR3. D genes are given only for firm matches. Size is omitted from some rows. Given values are once, few, many or a class for expanded clones.

abundance: -
j_gene: TRBJ1-1
d_gene: -
v_gene: TRBV5-1
CDR3nt: TGCGCCAGCAGCTTGGAAGGCTCCGAGGGCACTGAAGCTTTCTTT
CDR3aa: CASSLEGSEGTEAFF

abundance: -
j_gene: TRBJ1-1
d_gene: -
v_gene: TRBV10-2
CDR3nt: TGCGCCAGCAGTGGCGTAGCAAACACTGAAGCTTTCTTT
CDR3aa: CASSGVANTEAFF

abundance: -
j_gene: TRBJ1-2
d_gene: -
v_gene: TRBV7-2
CDR3nt: TGTGCCAGCAGCTTAGAGAATAATATCTATGGCTACACCTTC
CDR3aa: CASSLENNIYGYTF

abundance: -
j_gene: TRBJ2-3
d_gene: TRBD2
v_gene: TRBV9
CDR3nt: TGTGCCAGCAGCGAAACTAGCGTACGGGATACGCAGTATTTT
CDR3aa: CASSETSVRDTQYF

abundance: few
j_gene: TRBJ2-7
d_gene: -
v_gene: TRBV10-2
CDR3nt: TGCGCCAGCAGTGAGTTCCGGCGGGGGCAGTACTTC
CDR3aa: CASSEFRRGQYF

abundance: -
j_gene: TRBJ1-3
d_gene: -
v_gene: TRBV11-2
CDR3nt: TGTGCCAGCAGCTTAGGAGTGAGCTCTGGAAACACCATATATTTT
CDR3aa: CASSLGVSSGNTIYF

abundance: -
j_gene: TRBJ1-1
d_gene: -
v_gene: TRBV30
CDR3nt: TGTGCCTGGAGTGTGAAAGGGACTTTACCCACTGAAGCTTTCTTT
CDR3aa: CAWSVKGTLPTEAFF

abundance: few
j_gene: TRBJ2-6
d_gene: -
v_gene: TRBV14
CDR3nt: TGTGCCAGCAGCCAGGGACTGACCTCTGGGGCCAACGTCCTGACTTTC
CDR3aa: CASSQGLTSGANVLTF

abundance: once
j_gene: TRBJ2-1
d_gene: TRBD2
v_gene: TRBV10-3
CDR3nt: TGTGCCATCAGTGGACTAGCGGGGTCGGGGGAGCAGTTCTTC
CDR3aa: CAISGLAGSGEQFF

abundance: -
j_gene: TRBJ2-3
d_gene: -
v_gene: TRBV4-1
CDR3nt: TGCGCCAGCAGCCTCGGGGCAGGGACAGATACGCAGTATTTT
CDR3aa: CASSLGAGTDTQYF

abundance: few
j_gene: TRBJ2-3
d_gene: TRBD2
v_gene: TRBV4-1
CDR3nt: TGCGCCAGCAGCCAAGAAGGCGGGGGACGCACAGATACGCAGTATTTT
CDR3aa: CASSQEGGGRTDTQYF

abundance: -
j_gene: TRBJ1-2
d_gene: -
v_gene: TRBV28
CDR3nt: TGTGCCAGCAGTTTGAGCGTCTATTATGGCTACACCTTC
CDR3aa: CASSLSVYYGYTF

abundance: -
j_gene: TRBJ2-1
d_gene: -
v_gene: TRBV27
CDR3nt: TGTGCCAGCAGTTGGCGGGCTCGGGCGTCCTACAATGAGCAGTTCTTC
CDR3aa: CASSWRARASYNEQFF

abundance: -
j_gene: TRBJ2-1
d_gene: -
v_gene: TRBV18
CDR3nt: TGTGCCAGCTCACCAGGGACGGGGCTCTCCTACAATGAGCAGTTCTTC
CDR3aa: CASSPGTGLSYNEQFF

abundance: -
j_gene: TRBJ1-1
d_gene: TRBD1
v_gene: TRBV10-3
CDR3nt: TGTGCCATCAGGAGGGACAGGGCACTGAACACTGAAGCTTTCTTT
CDR3aa: CAIRRDRALNTEAFF

abundance: few
j_gene: TRBJ2-7
d_gene: -
v_gene: TRBV29-1
CDR3nt: TGCAGCGTCGCACCAGGAGGTGAGCAGTACTTC
CDR3aa: CSVAPGGEQYF

abundance: -
j_gene: TRBJ2-7
d_gene: -
v_gene: TRBV28
CDR3nt: TGTGCCAGCGCCCTCCCAAGGACCGTCTCCTACGAGCAGTACTTC
CDR3aa: CASALPRTVSYEQYF

abundance: -
j_gene: TRBJ1-1
d_gene: -
v_gene: TRBV5-1
CDR3nt: TGCGCCAGCAGCCCCCTCTCATCATGGACTGAAGCTTTCTTT
CDR3aa: CASSPLSSWTEAFF

abundance: -
j_gene: TRBJ1-2
d_gene: -
v_gene: TRBV11-2
CDR3nt: TGTGCCAGCACCGCCGCCCCGGGACACAACACCTTC
CDR3aa: CASTAAPGHNTF

abundance: -
j_gene: TRBJ2-7
d_gene: TRBD1
v_gene: TRBV18
CDR3nt: TGTGCCAGCTCACCAGGACAGGGCAGCAGGTACGAGCAGTACTTC
CDR3aa: CASSPGQGSRYEQYF

abundance: once
j_gene: TRBJ1-3
d_gene: -
v_gene: TRBV7-9
CDR3nt: TGTGCCAGCAGCTTAGTGGGACGGACCTCTGGAAACACCATATATTTT
CDR3aa: CASSLVGRTSGNTIYF

abundance: -
j_gene: TRBJ2-1
d_gene: TRBD2
v_gene: TRBV5-4
CDR3nt: TGTGCCAGCAGCTTGGCCGGTCTAGCGGGATTAAATGAGCAGTTCTTC
CDR3aa: CASSLAGLAGLNEQFF

abundance: -
j_gene: TRBJ1-1
d_gene: -
v_gene: TRBV6-1
CDR3nt: TGTGCCAGCAGCCGAACAGGGGAAGCTTTCTTT
CDR3aa: CASSRTGEAFF

abundance: -
j_gene: TRBJ2-1
d_gene: -
v_gene: TRBV18
CDR3nt: TGTGCCAGCTCACCACCAGCAGGGTTCAATGAGCAGTTCTTC
CDR3aa: CASSPPAGFNEQFF

abundance: -
j_gene: TRBJ1-1
d_gene: -
v_gene: TRBV7-2
CDR3nt: TGTGCCAGCAGCTTAGGACCTCGGAACACTGAAGCTTTCTTT
CDR3aa: CASSLGPRNTEAFF